The 26 T cell receptor beta chains given below trace back to one sample, sequenced in a study of T cells in localized non-small cell lung cancer (dated by TCRdb to about 2020). Library preparation used the immunoSEQ multiplex PCR assay. The table comes from immuneACCESS by way of TCRdb, which keeps in-frame sequences with V and J called. Part of the clones is missing from these tables; in studies checked, under half for an unresolved V gene and the rest for unknown reasons. The sample table shows fewer than 45,000 clones, and about 80% are seen once. The ten largest clones capture around 15% of the sample. The source was peripheral blood, collected before any cancer treatment. Receptor source: a male donor older than 55 with stage III squamous cell lung carcinoma.

The chain employs TRBV2 and TRBJ2-3; D not certain. The CDR3 covers 12 residues. Per germline, CDR1 SNHLY and CDR2 FYNNEI. The germline V and J ends were trimmed by 2 bases and 4 bases, with 4 bases remaining between them. The DNA of the CDR3 is TGTGCCAGCAGTGAAAGGTCAGATACGCAGTATTTT. Encoded protein: CASSERSDTQYF.

The chain has TRBV7-9 and TRBJ1-4; D might be TRBD1 (5 bases). This CDR3 contains 13 residues. The germline V gene has CDR1 SEHNR and CDR2 FQNEAQ (reference sequence). V was clipped by 5 bases and J by 7 bases, with 11 bases between them. The CDR3 reads CASSPGGGEKLFF. The CDR3 region has the DNA TGTGCCAGCAGCCCTGGGGGGGGTGAAAAACTGTTTTTT.

CDR3 amino acids: CASSRDTSPDTQYF. DNA of the CDR3: TGCGCCAGCAGCCGGGACACGTCCCCAGATACGCAGTATTTT. The rearrangement uses TRBV5-1 and TRBJ2-3, with D maybe TRBD1 (6 bases). The CDR3 is made up of 14 amino acids. Trimming left V 4 bases short and J 4 bases short, with 13 bases between. CDR1 is SGHRS, CDR2 YFSETQ, per germline.

This clone was found once. The chain recombines TRBV2 with TRBJ1-5; 7 bases match TRBD1. The CDR3 covers 15 residues. Germline V gene sequence: CDR1 SNHLY, CDR2 FYNNEI. V lost 1 base and J lost 8; bases outside the gene matches: 8. The CDR3: CASSEGQGLGEPQHF. In nucleotides, the CDR3 is TGTGCCAGCAGTGAAGGACAGGGTCTCGGAGAGCCCCAGCATTTT.

The rearrangement links TRBV9 to TRBJ1-1; weak D call: TRBD1 (6 bases). The V gene lost 4 bases and the J gene lost 5 bases, with 18 bases spanning the gap. The CDR3 contains 15 residues. Germline CDR1 is SGDLS and CDR2 is YYNGEE. CDR3 loop: CASSPSGAVGTEAFF. The DNA of the CDR3 is TGTGCCAGCAGCCCCTCAGGGGCGGTGGGGACTGAAGCTTTCTTT.

This clone was seen just once. V and J are TRBV7-8 and TRBJ2-6, with D tentatively TRBD1 (7 bases). Looked up from germline, CDR1 is SGHVS and CDR2 is FQNEAQ. There are 18 residues in the CDR3. V lost 1 base, J lost 0 bases, and 13 bases lay in between. This CDR3 reads CASSLVVQGGSGANVLTF. The CDR3 DNA is TGTGCCAGCAGCTTAGTCGTCCAGGGGGGCTCTGGGGCCAACGTCCTGACTTTC.

CDR3 loop: CASSYLGTKHF. In DNA form, the CDR3 reads TGTGCCAGCAGTTACCTGGGTACCAAGCATTTT. V and J are TRBV6-8 and TRBJ1-5; D ambiguous. CDR1 and CDR2 from the germline V gene are MNHGY and SAAAGT. This CDR3 is 11 amino acids long. V was pared by 2 bases and J by 14 bases, with 10 bases between.

V is TRBV6-1 and J is TRBJ2-3; TRBD2 matches 9 bases. This CDR3 comprises 15 residues. CDR1 is MNHNS and CDR2 is SASEGT in the germline V gene. The V and J ends lost 4 bases and 6 bases, in that order; junction bases with no gene match: 8. CDR3 DNA sequence: TGTGCCAGCAGTGGACGACTAGCGGCATCGGATACGCAGTATTTT. Its protein is CASSGRLAASDTQYF.

The chain joins TRBV5-4 to TRBJ2-4, with TRBD2 matching over 8 bases. The J segment lost 0 bases and the V segment lost 0 bases, leaving 8 bases of the junction unmatched. The CDR3 runs 18 residues. Germline assignment: CDR1 SGHNT and CDR2 YYREEE (reference sequence). The CDR3 loop is CASSLAGGGGLAKNIQYF. The CDR3 DNA reads as TGTGCCAGCAGCTTGGCCGGGGGGGGTGGCCTAGCCAAAAACATTCAGTACTTC.

The V and J genes are TRBV18 and TRBJ2-5; 11 bases agree with TRBD1. Germline loops: CDR1 KGHSH, CDR2 LQKENI. Unmatched junction bases numbered 8, after V lost 6 bases and J lost 5 bases. This CDR3 comprises 15 residues. The DNA of the CDR3 is TGTGCCAGCTCCCCGGGACAGGGGGTAGGCGAGACCCAGTACTTC. It specifies CASSPGQGVGETQYF.

The gene calls are TRBV5-1 and TRBJ2-7, with 7 bases matching TRBD2. This CDR3 spans 14 amino acids. The germline V gene encodes CDR1 SGHRS and CDR2 YFSETQ. Losses at the gene ends were 1 base for V and 1 base for J; bases not matched to a gene: 2. The CDR3 region is CASSLLAGSYEQYF. The CDR3 region has the DNA TGCGCCAGCAGCTTGTTAGCGGGTTCCTACGAGCAGTACTTC. Complete variable domain (other parts from reference TRBV5-1 and TRBJ2-7): KAGVTQTPRYLIKTRGQQVTLSCSPISGHRSVSWYQQTPGQGLQFLFEYFSETQRNKGNFPGRFSGRQFSNSRSEMNVSTLELGDSALYLCASSLLAGSYEQYFGPGTRLTVT.

The chain has TRBV11-3 and TRBJ2-7; perhaps TRBD2 as D (6 bases). The length of the CDR3 is 15 residues. Germline lookup yields CDR1 SGHNT and CDR2 YENEEA. V was clipped by 1 base and J by 3 bases, with 13 bases between them. The CDR3 is CASSLGGEKNYEQYF. The CDR3 DNA reads TGTGCCAGCAGCTTAGGGGGGGAGAAAAACTACGAGCAGTACTTC.

The J gene is TRBJ2-1, the V gene TRBV7-2, with 7 bases lining up with TRBD1. The CDR3 totals 14 residues. The germline CDR1 and CDR2 sequences are SGHTA and FQGNSA. Trimming at V came to 5 bases and at J to 7 bases, leaving 8 bases not matched to a gene. The CDR3 region has the DNA TGTGCCAGCAGCCCCGGGACAGTCCGGAATGAGCAGTTCTTC. Encoded protein: CASSPGTVRNEQFF.

This clone was seen once. The V gene is TRBV19, the J gene TRBJ1-2, with D possibly TRBD1 on 6 matching bases. Looked up from germline, CDR1 is LNHDA and CDR2 is SQIVND (reference sequence). Trimming pared 5 bases from V and 6 bases from J, leaving 13 bases between. CDR3 length: 13 residues. CDR3 in DNA: TGTGCCAGTAGTCCTCGAGGGGGGCATGGCTACACCTTC. Protein: CASSPRGGHGYTF.

This sequence joins TRBV11-2 and TRBJ1-1; 9 nucleotides match TRBD1. The germline V gene has CDR1 SGHAT and CDR2 FQNNGV. J lost 4 bases, V lost 1 base, and 4 bases had no gene match. This CDR3 has 15 amino acids. CDR3 in amino acids: CASSLVTGGFTEAFF. CDR3 DNA: TGTGCCAGCAGCTTAGTGACAGGGGGGTTCACTGAAGCTTTCTTT.

The chain employs TRBV30 and TRBJ2-3, with D possibly being TRBD1 or TRBD2 (5 bases each). This CDR3 is built from 15 residues. Germline lookup yields CDR1 GTSNPN and CDR2 SVGIG (reference sequence). V was clipped by 2 bases and J by 3 bases, with 15 bases between them. CDR3 loop: CAWSFGGGRTDTQYF. The CDR3 DNA follows: TGTGCCTGGAGTTTTGGGGGTGGGCGAACAGATACGCAGTATTTT.

The chain carries TRBV18 and TRBJ2-4, with a possible D match to TRBD1 (5 bases). CDR3 size: 18 residues. From germline, CDR1 is KGHSH and CDR2 LQKENI. V was cut by 0 bases and J by 0 bases, with 15 bases left in between. CDR3 sequence (DNA): TGTGCCAGCTCACCACCGATAGACAGCAGGCTAGCCAAAAACATTCAGTACTTC. Translating gives CASSPPIDSRLAKNIQYF.

The chain is built from TRBV7-9 and TRBJ1-2; no firm D call. V dropped 1 base and J dropped 8 bases, with 11 bases sitting between them. Germline V gene data show CDR1 as SEHNR and CDR2 as FQNEAQ (reference sequence). CDR3 length equals 13 residues. This CDR3 is CASSLGRYFGYTF. For the CDR3, the DNA is TGTGCCAGCAGCTTAGGACGTTATTTCGGCTACACCTTC.

The chain employs TRBV29-1 and TRBJ2-5, with D unresolved. The germline V gene encodes CDR1 SQVTM and CDR2 ANQGSEA. The V and J ends lost 5 bases and 5 bases respectively, with 12 bases between them. The CDR3 length is 12 residues. The CDR3 loop is CSVHRAQETQYF. The CDR3 DNA follows: TGCAGCGTTCATAGGGCGCAGGAGACCCAGTACTTC.

The J gene is TRBJ1-2, the V gene TRBV10-3, with D possibly matching TRBD1 (6 bases). This CDR3 comprises 12 residues. The ends were cut back, 6 bases at V and 4 bases at J, with 9 bases in the middle. Germline loops: CDR1 ENHRY, CDR2 SYGVKD. The CDR3 bases are TGTGCCATCAGCGTGGACAGCTATGGCTACACCTTC. The encoded protein is CAISVDSYGYTF.

This clone was seen a single time. The chain carries TRBV7-9 and TRBJ2-7; 10 nucleotides agree with TRBD2. V lost 5 bases, J lost 5 bases, and 6 bases stayed unmatched. Germline CDR1 SEHNR, CDR2 FQNEAQ (reference sequence). The CDR3 runs 14 residues. The CDR3 DNA sequence: TGTGCCAGCAGCCCTAGCGGGAGTCAGAACGAGCAGTACTTC. Amino acid sequence: CASSPSGSQNEQYF.

The chain carries TRBV2 and TRBJ2-2; weak D call: TRBD1 (5 bases). Germline lookup yields CDR1 SNHLY and CDR2 FYNNEI. The CDR3 has 14 residues. Trimming took 3 bases from V and 4 from J, leaving 9 bases between them. Here the CDR3 reads CASSDPGRTGELFF. CDR3 nucleotides: TGTGCCAGCAGTGACCCAGGGCGCACCGGGGAGCTGTTTTTT.

The chain uses TRBV27 and TRBJ2-5; 9 bases map to TRBD1. The CDR3 runs to 17 residues. CDR1 is MNHEY, CDR2 SMNVEV, per germline (reference sequence). V shed 4 bases and J 2 bases; nucleotides not matched to a gene: 11. This CDR3 reads CASSYRTGTGLQETQYF. The CDR3 coding sequence is TGTGCCAGCAGTTACCGAACCGGGACAGGGTTACAAGAGACCCAGTACTTC.

The chain links TRBV5-1 to TRBJ1-1; a weak D match, TRBD1 (5 bases). The CDR3 totals 17 residues. Germline V gene sequence: CDR1 SGHRS, CDR2 YFSETQ. Between the trimmed V and J ends, which lost 3 bases and 1 base, there was a span of 19 bases. The CDR3 region is CASSSIKPGTANTEAFF. The DNA of the CDR3 is TGCGCCAGCAGCTCCATAAAACCTGGGACGGCGAACACTGAAGCTTTCTTT.

The chain has TRBV6-6 and TRBJ2-7, with a possible D match to TRBD1 (6 bases). The CDR3 runs 15 residues. Germline V lookup: CDR1 MNHNY, CDR2 SVGAGI (reference sequence). Trimming removed 5 bases at V and 1 base at J, with 15 bases between. The CDR3 coding sequence is TGTGCCAGCAGTGACGGGACACCGATGTCCTACGAGCAGTACTTC. It yields the protein CASSDGTPMSYEQYF.

This sequence joins TRBV4-2 and TRBJ1-1, with unresolved D. This CDR3 is built from 16 residues. V lost 0 bases to trimming and J lost 1 base, with 12 bases between them. Germline CDR1 LGHNA, CDR2 YNFKEQ. The CDR3 here is CASSQETFAGNTEAFF. Written as DNA, the CDR3 is TGTGCCAGCAGCCAAGAGACTTTCGCTGGGAACACTGAAGCTTTCTTT.